This T cell receptor (beta chain) is from a study of CD8+ T cells in alopecia areata. Study in general: Each day, treated patients took oral tofacitinib twice, at 5 to 10 mg per dose. Regarding the study as a whole: The study also sequences resident alphabeta T cells of normal skin in scalp samples. Scalp clonality and expanded CD8+ clones among the top 100 fell significantly with tofacitinib.

Unmatched junction bases numbered 4, after V lost 3 bases and J lost 0 bases. Germline values: CDR1 MGHRA, CDR2 YSYEKL. There are 16 residues in the CDR3. Treatment in this sample: oral pan-JAK inhibitor, 5-10 mg twice daily. Those with alopecia areata gave lesional scalp punch biopsies and peripheral blood. Extracted RNA was reverse transcribed, and the resulting cDNA served as sequencing template. Method: immunoSEQ multiplex PCR; TCRdb's copy keeps in-frame clones and lacks some. The repertoire holds over 250,000 clones, with around three fifths as singletons. Comment on this clone: Its target is unknown.

This receptor was taken from a human donor with alopecia areata. This sample comprised CD4+ T cells sorted from blood, obtained around week 54, from a patient treated with tofacitinib. The rearrangement links TRBV4-1 to TRBJ2-2, with 7 positions matching TRBD1. CDR3 DNA: TGCGCCAGCAGCCACACCGGGACAGCGAACACCGGGGAGCTGTTTTTT. Translation: CASSHTGTANTGELFF.